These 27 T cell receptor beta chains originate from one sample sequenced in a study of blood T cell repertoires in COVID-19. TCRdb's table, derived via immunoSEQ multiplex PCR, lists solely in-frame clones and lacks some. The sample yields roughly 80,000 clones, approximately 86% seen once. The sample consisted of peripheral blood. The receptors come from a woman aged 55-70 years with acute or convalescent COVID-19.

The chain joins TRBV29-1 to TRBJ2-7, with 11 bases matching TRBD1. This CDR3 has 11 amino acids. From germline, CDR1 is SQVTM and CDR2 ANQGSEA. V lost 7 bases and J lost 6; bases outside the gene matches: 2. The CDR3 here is CSGTGGGEQYF. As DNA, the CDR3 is TGCAGCGGGACAGGGGGCGGCGAGCAGTACTTC.

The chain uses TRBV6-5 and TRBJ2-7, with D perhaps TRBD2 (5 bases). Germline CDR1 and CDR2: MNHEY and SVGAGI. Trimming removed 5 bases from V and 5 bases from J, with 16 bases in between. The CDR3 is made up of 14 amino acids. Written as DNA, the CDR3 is TGTGCCAGCAGTCCCGCTGTAGCGTCGGACGAGCAGTACTTC. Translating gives CASSPAVASDEQYF.

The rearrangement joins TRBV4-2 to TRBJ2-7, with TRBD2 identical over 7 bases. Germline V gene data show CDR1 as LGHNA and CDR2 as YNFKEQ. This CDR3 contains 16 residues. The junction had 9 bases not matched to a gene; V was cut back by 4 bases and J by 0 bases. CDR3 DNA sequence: TGTGCCAGCAGCCCACTTGTCGGGGGGAGCTCCTACGAGCAGTACTTC. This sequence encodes CASSPLVGGSSYEQYF.

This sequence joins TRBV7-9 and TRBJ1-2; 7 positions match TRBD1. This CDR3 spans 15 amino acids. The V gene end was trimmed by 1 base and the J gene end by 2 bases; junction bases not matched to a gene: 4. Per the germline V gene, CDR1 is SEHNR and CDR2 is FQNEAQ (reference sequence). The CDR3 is CASSLVATGNYGYTF. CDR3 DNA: TGTGCCAGCAGCTTAGTCGCGACAGGGAACTATGGCTACACCTTC.

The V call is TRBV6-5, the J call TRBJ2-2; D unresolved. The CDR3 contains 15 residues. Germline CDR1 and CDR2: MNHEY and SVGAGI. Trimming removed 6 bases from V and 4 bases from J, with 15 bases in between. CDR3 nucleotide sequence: TGTGCCAGCAGAATTCGCGACACTCTCACCGGGGAGCTGTTTTTT. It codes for CASRIRDTLTGELFF.

The CDR3 protein is CASSQEGQTLTDTQYF. The CDR3 bases are TGTGCCAGCAGCCAAGAAGGACAGACTCTCACAGATACGCAGTATTTT. The rearrangement joins TRBV14 to TRBJ2-3, with a possible D match to TRBD1 (6 bases). CDR1 SGHDN and CDR2 FVKESK come from the germline V gene. The CDR3 is made up of 16 amino acids. V was shortened by 0 bases and J by 2 bases, with 12 bases between the two germline ends.

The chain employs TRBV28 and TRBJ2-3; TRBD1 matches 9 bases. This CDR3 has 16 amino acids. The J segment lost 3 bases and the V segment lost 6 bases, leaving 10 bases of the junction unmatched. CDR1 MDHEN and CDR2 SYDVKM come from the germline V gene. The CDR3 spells CASRIIQGAHTDTQYF. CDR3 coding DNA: TGTGCCAGCAGGATTATACAGGGGGCGCATACAGATACGCAGTATTTT.

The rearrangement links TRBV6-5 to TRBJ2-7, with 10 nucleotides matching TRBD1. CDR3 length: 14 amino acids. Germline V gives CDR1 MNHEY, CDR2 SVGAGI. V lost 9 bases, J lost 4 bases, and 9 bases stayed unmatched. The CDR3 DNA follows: TGTGCCAGTAGCTCCGGGACAGGGGTTTACGAGCAGTACTTC. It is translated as CASSSGTGVYEQYF.

CDR3 DNA: TGCGCCAGCAGCTTGGGCGGGGCGGTGAGCACTGAAGCTTTCTTT. Amino acid sequence: CASSLGGAVSTEAFF. V and J are TRBV5-1 and TRBJ1-1; weak D call: TRBD1 (5 bases). The CDR3 has 15 amino acids. Trimming shortened V by 0 bases and J by 4 bases, and 13 bases separated the two germline ends. Germline CDR1 is SGHRS and CDR2 is YFSETQ.

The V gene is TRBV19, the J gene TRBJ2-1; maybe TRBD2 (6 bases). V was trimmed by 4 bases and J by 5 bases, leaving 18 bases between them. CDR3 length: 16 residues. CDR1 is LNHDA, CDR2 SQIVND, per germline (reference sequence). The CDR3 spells CASSKPGRGMNNEQFF. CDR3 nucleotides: TGTGCCAGTAGTAAACCGGGACGGGGGATGAACAATGAGCAGTTCTTC. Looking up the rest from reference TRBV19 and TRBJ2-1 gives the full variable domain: DGGITQSPKYLFRKEGQNVTLSCEQNLNHDAMYWYRQDPGQGLRLIYYSQIVNDFQKGDIAEGYSVSREKKESFPLTVTSAQKNPTAFYLCASSKPGRGMNNEQFFGPGTRLTVL.

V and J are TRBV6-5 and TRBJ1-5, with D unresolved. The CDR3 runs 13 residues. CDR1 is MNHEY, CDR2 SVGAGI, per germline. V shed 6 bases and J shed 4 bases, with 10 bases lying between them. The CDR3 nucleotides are TGTGCCAGCAGCCGTCAGGAAAATCAGCCCCAGCATTTT. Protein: CASSRQENQPQHF.

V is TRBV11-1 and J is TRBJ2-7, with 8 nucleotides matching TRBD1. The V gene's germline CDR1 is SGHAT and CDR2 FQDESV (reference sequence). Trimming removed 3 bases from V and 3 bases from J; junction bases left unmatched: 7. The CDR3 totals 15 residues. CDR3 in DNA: TGTGCCAGCAGCTTCACGGACAGGGAAAACTACGAGCAGTACTTC. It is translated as CASSFTDRENYEQYF.

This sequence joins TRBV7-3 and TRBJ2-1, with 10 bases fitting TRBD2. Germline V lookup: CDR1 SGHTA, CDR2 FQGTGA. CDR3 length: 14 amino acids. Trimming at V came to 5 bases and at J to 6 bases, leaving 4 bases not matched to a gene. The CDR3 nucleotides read TGTGCCAGCAGCGAGCGGGGGGGCCCCAATGAGCAGTTCTTC. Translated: CASSERGGPNEQFF.

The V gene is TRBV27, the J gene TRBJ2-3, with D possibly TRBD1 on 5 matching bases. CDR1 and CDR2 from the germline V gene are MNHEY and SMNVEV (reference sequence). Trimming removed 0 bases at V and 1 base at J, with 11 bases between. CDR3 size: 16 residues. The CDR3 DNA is TGTGCCAGCAGTTTATCCAGGGCCGGAGGCACAGATACGCAGTATTTT. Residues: CASSLSRAGGTDTQYF.

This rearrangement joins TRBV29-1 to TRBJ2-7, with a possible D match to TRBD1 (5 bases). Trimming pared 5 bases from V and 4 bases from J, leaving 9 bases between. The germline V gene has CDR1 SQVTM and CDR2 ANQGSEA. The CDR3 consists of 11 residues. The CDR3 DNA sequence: TGCAGCGTTAGGACAATTTACGAGCAGTACTTC. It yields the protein CSVRTIYEQYF.

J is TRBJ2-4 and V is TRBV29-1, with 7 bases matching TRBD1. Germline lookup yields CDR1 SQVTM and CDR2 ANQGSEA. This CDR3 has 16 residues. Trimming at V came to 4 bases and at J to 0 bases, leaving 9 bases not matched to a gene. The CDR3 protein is CSVAAGTALAKNIQYF. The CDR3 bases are TGCAGCGTTGCGGCCGGGACAGCTTTAGCCAAAAACATTCAGTACTTC.

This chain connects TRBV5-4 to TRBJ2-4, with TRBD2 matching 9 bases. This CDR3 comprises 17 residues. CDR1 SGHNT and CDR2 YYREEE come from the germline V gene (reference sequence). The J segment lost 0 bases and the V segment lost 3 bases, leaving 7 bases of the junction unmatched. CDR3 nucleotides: TGTGCCAGCAGCTCAGCCTCTAGCGGGATAGCCAAAAACATTCAGTACTTC. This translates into CASSSASSGIAKNIQYF. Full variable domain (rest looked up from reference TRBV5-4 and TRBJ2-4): ETGVTQSPTHLIKTRGQQVTLRCSSQSGHNTVSWYQQALGQGPQFIFQYYREEENGRGNFPPRFSGLQFPNYSSELNVNALELDDSALYLCASSSASSGIAKNIQYFGAGTRLSVL.

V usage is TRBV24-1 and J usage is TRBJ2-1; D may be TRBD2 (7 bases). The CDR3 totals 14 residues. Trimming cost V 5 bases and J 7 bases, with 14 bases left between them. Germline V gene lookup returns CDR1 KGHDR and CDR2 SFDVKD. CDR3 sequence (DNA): TGTGCCACCAGTGGAGCCGCGGGGGCAAATGAGCAGTTCTTC. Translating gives CATSGAAGANEQFF.

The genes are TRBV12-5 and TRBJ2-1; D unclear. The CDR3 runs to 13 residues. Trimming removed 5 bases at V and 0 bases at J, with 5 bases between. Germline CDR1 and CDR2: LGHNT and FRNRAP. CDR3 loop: CASGLYSYNEQFF. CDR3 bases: TGTGCTAGTGGTCTATACTCCTACAATGAGCAGTTCTTC.

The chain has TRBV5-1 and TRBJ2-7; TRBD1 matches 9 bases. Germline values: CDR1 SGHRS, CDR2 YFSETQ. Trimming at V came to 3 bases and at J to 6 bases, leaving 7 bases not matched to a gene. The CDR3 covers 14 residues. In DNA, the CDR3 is TGCGCCAGCAGCTCCGGGACAGGGTCGGGCGAGCAGTACTTC. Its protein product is CASSSGTGSGEQYF.

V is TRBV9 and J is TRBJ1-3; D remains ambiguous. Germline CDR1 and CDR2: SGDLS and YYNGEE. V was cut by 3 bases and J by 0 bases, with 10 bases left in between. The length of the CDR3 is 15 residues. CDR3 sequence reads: CASSARAFSGNTIYF. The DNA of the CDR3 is TGTGCCAGCAGCGCGAGAGCTTTCTCTGGAAACACCATATATTTT.

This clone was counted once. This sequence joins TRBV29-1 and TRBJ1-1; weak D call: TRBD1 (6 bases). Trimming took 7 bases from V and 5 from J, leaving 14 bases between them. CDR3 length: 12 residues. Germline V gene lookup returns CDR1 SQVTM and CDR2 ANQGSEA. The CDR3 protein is CSARGGRTEAFF. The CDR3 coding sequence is TGCAGCGCTAGGGGGGGGAGGACTGAAGCTTTCTTT.

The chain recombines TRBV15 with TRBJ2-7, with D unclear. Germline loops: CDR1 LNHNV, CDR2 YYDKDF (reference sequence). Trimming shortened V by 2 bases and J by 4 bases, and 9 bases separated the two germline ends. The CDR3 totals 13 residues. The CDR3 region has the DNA TGTGCCACCAGCAGACCCCCCGTTTACGAGCAGTACTTC. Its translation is CATSRPPVYEQYF. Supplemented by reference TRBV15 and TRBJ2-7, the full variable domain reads DAMVIQNPRYQVTQFGKPVTLSCSQTLNHNVMYWYQQKSSQAPKLLFHYYDKDFNNEADTPDNFQSRRPNTSFCFLDIRSPGLGDTAMYLCATSRPPVYEQYFGPGTRLTVT.

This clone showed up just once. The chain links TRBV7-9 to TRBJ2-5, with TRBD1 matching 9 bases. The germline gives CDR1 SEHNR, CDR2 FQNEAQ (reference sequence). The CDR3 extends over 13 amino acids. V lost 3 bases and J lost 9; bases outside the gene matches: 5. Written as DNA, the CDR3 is TGTGCCAGCAGCTTGGGACAGGGTTTCGCCCAGTACTTC. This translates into CASSLGQGFAQYF. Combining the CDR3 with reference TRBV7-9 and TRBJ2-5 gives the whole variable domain DTGVSQNPRHKITKRGQNVTFRCDPISEHNRLYWYRQTLGQGPEFLTYFQNEAQLEKSRLLSDRFSAERPKGSFSTLEIQRTEQGDSAMYLCASSLGQGFAQYFGPGTRLLVL.

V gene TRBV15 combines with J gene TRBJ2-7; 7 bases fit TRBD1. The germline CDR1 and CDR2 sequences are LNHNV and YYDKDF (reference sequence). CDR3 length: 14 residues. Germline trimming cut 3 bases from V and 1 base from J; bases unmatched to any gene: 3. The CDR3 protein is CATSRGTASYEQYF. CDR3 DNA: TGTGCCACCAGCAGGGGGACAGCTTCCTACGAGCAGTACTTC.

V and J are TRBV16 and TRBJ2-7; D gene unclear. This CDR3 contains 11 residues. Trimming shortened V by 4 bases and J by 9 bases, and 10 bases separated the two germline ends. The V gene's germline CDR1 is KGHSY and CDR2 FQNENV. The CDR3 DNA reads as TGTGCCAGCAGCCTCCAGTTTGTGCAGTACTTC. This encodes CASSLQFVQYF.

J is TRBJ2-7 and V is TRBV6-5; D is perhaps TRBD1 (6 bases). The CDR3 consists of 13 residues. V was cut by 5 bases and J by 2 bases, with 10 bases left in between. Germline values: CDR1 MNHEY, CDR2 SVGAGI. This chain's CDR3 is CASSQGLAYEQYF. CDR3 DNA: TGTGCCAGCAGTCAGGGGTTGGCCTACGAGCAGTACTTC.